A single sample is the source of the 12 T cell receptor beta chains below, sequenced in a study of siplizumab effects on memory and regulatory T cells. Sequencing was performed with immunoSEQ multiplex PCR; in TCRdb, only in-frame clones are kept and a portion is missing. The sample carries around 15,000 clones, approximately 45% recorded once. In the mixed lymphocyte reaction, cells were cocultured for 5 to 7 days at 37°C. These TCRs' antigens remain unknown. The specimen was CFSE-low (dividing) CD4+ T cells sorted from an allogeneic mixed lymphocyte reaction. The receptors shown here come from a human donor in good health; the cells came from an allogeneic mixed lymphocyte reaction. Some clones in this sample may be carry-over from other donors' samples.

J is TRBJ2-4 and V is TRBV11-2, with TRBD1 identical over 8 bases. V lost 5 bases and J lost 4; bases outside the gene matches: 16. The CDR3 contains 18 residues. Germline V CDR1 and CDR2: SGHAT, FQNNGV. The CDR3, as DNA: TGTGCCAGCAGCCAAACGGGACAGGTGGGCGCTGATAAAAACATTCAGTACTTC. This codes for CASSQTGQVGADKNIQYF.

The V and J genes are TRBV7-9 and TRBJ2-1; 12 nucleotides match TRBD2. CDR1 and CDR2 (germline): SEHNR, FQNEAQ (reference sequence). Trimming at V came to 3 bases and at J to 3 bases, leaving 9 bases not matched to a gene. CDR3 length: 18 amino acids. The CDR3 DNA sequence: TGTGCCAGCAGCTTTCAACTAGCGGGAGGAGGAAACTACAATGAGCAGTTCTTC. Translating gives CASSFQLAGGGNYNEQFF. The full variable domain, its missing parts supplied by reference TRBV7-9 and TRBJ2-1, is DTGVSQNPRHKITKRGQNVTFRCDPISEHNRLYWYRQTLGQGPEFLTYFQNEAQLEKSRLLSDRFSAERPKGSFSTLEIQRTEQGDSAMYLCASSFQLAGGGNYNEQFFGPGTRLTVL.

This chain connects TRBV9 to TRBJ2-7, with TRBD2 matching over 7 bases. V shed 4 bases and J 5 bases; nucleotides not matched to a gene: 9. The length of the CDR3 is 14 residues. CDR1 is SGDLS and CDR2 is YYNGEE in the germline V gene. The CDR3 DNA follows: TGTGCCAGCAGCTGGGGAGGGCCGGGGGACGAGCAGTACTTC. This codes for CASSWGGPGDEQYF.

Judged by abundance, this clone is medium-sized. V is TRBV7-9 and J is TRBJ1-1; no clear D. Germline V lookup: CDR1 SEHNR, CDR2 FQNEAQ (reference sequence). V gave up 0 bases and J gave up 0 bases, with 8 bases separating them. The CDR3 length is 15 residues. In nucleotides, the CDR3 is TGTGCCAGCAGCTTAGCTAAGAGCATGAACACTGAAGCTTTCTTT. Its translation is CASSLAKSMNTEAFF.

The chain carries TRBV28 and TRBJ1-2; 9 bases align to TRBD1. The CDR3 contains 15 residues. Unmatched junction bases numbered 8, after V lost 2 bases and J lost 7 bases. CDR1 and CDR2 from the germline V gene are MDHEN and SYDVKM. The CDR3 region is CASSLDGTGLGGYTF. The CDR3 DNA follows: TGTGCCAGCAGTTTAGACGGGACAGGGCTAGGTGGCTACACCTTC.

The chain carries TRBV7-8 and TRBJ2-7, with 7 bases fitting TRBD2. The germline V gene encodes CDR1 SGHVS and CDR2 FQNEAQ. J was trimmed by 4 bases and V by 3 bases; bases with no gene match: 9. The CDR3 is made up of 15 amino acids. The CDR3 region is CASSFQRDPGYEQYF. The DNA of the CDR3 is TGTGCCAGCAGCTTTCAGCGGGACCCTGGGTACGAGCAGTACTTC.

V usage is TRBV5-4 and J usage is TRBJ2-2, with 9 nucleotides matching TRBD2. Germline CDR1 reads SGHNT; CDR2 reads YYREEE (reference sequence). The CDR3 is 15 amino acids. The V and J ends lost 2 bases and 5 bases, in that order; junction bases with no gene match: 4. The CDR3 protein is CASSFGSGSTGELFF. CDR3 in DNA: TGTGCCAGCAGCTTCGGTAGCGGGAGTACCGGGGAGCTGTTTTTT.

This clone was detected only a few times. This chain joins TRBV29-1 and TRBJ2-3, with 9 bases aligning to TRBD2. CDR3 length: 15 amino acids. After removal of 6 bases from V and 3 bases from J, the junction contained 10 bases not matched to a gene. Germline V CDR1 and CDR2: SQVTM, ANQGSEA. This CDR3 reads CSVVSGRYATDTQYF. CDR3 sequence (DNA): TGCAGCGTGGTTAGCGGGAGATATGCTACAGATACGCAGTATTTT.

A word on this clone: Germline is not matched at one junction end, which may reflect a read error. The gene calls are TRBV5-1 and TRBJ1-2; no reliable D call. This CDR3 has 14 amino acids. Germline V gene sequence: CDR1 SGHRS, CDR2 YFSETQ. The DNA of the CDR3 is TGTGCCAGCAGCTTGTCTGGCAGAAACTATGGCTACACCTTC. This translates into CASSLSGRNYGYTF. Variable domain in full (rest from reference TRBV5-1 and TRBJ1-2): KAGVTQTPRYLIKTRGQQVTLSCSPISGHRSVSWYQQTPGQGLQFLFEYFSETQRNKGNFPGRFSGRQFSNSRSEMNVSTLELGDSALYLCASSLSGRNYGYTFGSGTRLTVV.

This clone has more than one count but fewer than ten. J is TRBJ2-7 and V is TRBV29-1; 15 positions match TRBD2. Germline V gene lookup returns CDR1 SQVTM and CDR2 ANQGSEA. The CDR3 contains 16 residues. V gave up 5 bases and J gave up 4 bases; unmatched junction bases: 9. For the CDR3, the DNA is TGCAGCGTTTTTGGGACTAGCGGGAGGCTGGCTTACGAGCAGTACTTC. Translating gives CSVFGTSGRLAYEQYF.

The V call is TRBV25-1, the J call TRBJ1-1, with a possible D match to TRBD1 (5 bases). The CDR3 contains 15 residues. V was pared by 0 bases and J by 2 bases, with 10 bases between. In germline, CDR1 is MGHDK, CDR2 SYGVNS. The CDR3 nucleotides are TGTGCCAGCAGTGAATATCAGGGAAGTAACACTGAAGCTTTCTTT. This sequence encodes CASSEYQGSNTEAFF. The whole variable domain, remainder taken from reference TRBV25-1 and TRBJ1-1, is EADIYQTPRYLVIGTGKKITLECSQTMGHDKMYWYQQDPGMELHLIHYSYGVNSTEKGDLSSESTVSRIRTEHFPLTLESARPSHTSQYLCASSEYQGSNTEAFFGQGTRLTVV.

This clone is judged medium-sized. J is TRBJ2-1 and V is TRBV7-9; D unclear. The CDR3 loop spans 15 amino acids. Trimming shortened V by 2 bases and J by 2 bases, and 10 bases separated the two germline ends. Germline CDR1 and CDR2: SEHNR and FQNEAQ (reference sequence). DNA for the CDR3: TGTGCCAGCAGCTTACTATTGTCCGCCTACAATGAGCAGTTCTTC. As protein: CASSLLLSAYNEQFF.